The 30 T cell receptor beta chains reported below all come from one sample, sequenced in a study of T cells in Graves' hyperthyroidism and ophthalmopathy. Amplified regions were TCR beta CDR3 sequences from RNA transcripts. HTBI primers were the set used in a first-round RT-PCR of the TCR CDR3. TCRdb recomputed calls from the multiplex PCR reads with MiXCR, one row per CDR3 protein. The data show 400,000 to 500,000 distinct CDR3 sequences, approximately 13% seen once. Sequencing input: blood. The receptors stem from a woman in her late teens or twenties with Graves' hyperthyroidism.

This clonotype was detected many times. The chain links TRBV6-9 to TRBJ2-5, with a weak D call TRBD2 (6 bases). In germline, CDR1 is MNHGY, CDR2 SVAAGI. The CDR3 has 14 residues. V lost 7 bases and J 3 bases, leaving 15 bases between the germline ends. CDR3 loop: CASTRSGYEETQYF. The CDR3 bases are TGTGCCAGCACCCGAAGCGGGTACGAAGAGACCCAGTACTTC.

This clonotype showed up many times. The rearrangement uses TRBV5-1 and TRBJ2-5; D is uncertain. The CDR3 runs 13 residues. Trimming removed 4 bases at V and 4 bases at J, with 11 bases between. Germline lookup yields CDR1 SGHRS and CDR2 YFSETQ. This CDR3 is CASSMTGRETQYF. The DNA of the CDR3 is TGCGCCAGCAGCATGACCGGACGAGAGACCCAGTACTTC.

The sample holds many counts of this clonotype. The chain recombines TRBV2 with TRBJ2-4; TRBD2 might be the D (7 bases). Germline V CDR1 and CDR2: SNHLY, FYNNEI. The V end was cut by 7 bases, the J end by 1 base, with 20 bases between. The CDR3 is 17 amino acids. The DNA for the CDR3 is TGTGCCAGCACTGCGAATCGTAGGGGGGGGGCCAAAAACATTCAGTACTTC. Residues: CASTANRRGGAKNIQYF.

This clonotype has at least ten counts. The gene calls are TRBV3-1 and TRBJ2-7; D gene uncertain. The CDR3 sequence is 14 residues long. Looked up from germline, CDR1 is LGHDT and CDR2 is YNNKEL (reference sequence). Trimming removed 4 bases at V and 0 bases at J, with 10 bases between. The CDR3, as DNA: TGTGCCAGCAGCCCGTACGAAGTCTCCTACGAGCAGTACTTC. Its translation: CASSPYEVSYEQYF.

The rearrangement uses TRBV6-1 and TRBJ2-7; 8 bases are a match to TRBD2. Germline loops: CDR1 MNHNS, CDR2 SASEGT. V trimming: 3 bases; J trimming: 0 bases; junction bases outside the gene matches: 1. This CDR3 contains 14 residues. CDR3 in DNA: TGTGCCAGCAGTGATGGGACTAGCTCCTACGAGCAGTACTTC. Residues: CASSDGTSSYEQYF.

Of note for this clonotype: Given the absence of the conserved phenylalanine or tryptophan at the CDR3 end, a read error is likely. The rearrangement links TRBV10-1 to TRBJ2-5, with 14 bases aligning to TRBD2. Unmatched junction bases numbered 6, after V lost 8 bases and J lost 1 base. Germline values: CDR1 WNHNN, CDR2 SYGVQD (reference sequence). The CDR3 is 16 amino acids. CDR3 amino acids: CASEGLAGAIQETQYL. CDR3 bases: TGCGCCAGCGAGGGACTAGCGGGAGCGATCCAAGAGACCCAGTACCTC.

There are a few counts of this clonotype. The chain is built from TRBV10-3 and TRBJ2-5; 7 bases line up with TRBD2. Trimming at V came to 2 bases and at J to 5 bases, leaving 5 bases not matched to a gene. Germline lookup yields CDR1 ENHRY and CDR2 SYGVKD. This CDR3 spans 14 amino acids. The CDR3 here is CAISEGGGLETQYF. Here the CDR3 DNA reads TGTGCCATCAGTGAGGGGGGAGGGCTGGAGACCCAGTACTTC.

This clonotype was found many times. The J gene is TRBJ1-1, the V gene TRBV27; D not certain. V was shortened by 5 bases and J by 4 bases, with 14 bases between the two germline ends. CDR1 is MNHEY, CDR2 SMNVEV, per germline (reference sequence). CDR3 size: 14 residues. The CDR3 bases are TGTGCCAGCAGTCTAACTGTAGGAAGCACTGAAGCTTTCTTT. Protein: CASSLTVGSTEAFF.

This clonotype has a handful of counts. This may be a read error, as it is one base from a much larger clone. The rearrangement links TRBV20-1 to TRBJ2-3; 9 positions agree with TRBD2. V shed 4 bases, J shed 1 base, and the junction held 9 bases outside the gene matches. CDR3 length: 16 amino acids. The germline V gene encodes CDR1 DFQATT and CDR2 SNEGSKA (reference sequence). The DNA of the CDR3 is TGCAGTGCTAACCCCACAAGGACTAGCGGCACAGATACGCAGTATTTT. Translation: CSANPTRTSGTDTQYF.

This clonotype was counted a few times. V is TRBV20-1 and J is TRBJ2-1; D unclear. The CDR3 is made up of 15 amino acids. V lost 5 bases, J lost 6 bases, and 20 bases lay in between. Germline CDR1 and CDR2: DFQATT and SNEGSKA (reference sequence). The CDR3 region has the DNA TGCAGTGCTTCCGCGGACGCGGCGAACCGCAATGAGCAGTTCTTC. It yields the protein CSASADAANRNEQFF.

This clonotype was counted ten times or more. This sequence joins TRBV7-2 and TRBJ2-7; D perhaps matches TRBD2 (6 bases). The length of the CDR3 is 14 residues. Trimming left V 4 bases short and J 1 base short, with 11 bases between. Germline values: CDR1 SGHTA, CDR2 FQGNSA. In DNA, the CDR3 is TGTGCCAGCAGCTCCTACGGGGGTTCCTACGAGCAGTACTTC. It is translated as CASSSYGGSYEQYF.

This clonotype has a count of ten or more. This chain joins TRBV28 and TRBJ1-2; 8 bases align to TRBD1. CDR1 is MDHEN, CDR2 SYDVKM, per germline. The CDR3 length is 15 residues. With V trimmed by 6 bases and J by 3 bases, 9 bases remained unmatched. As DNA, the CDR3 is TGTGCCAGCAGCTCAACAGGGGGGCCTTACTATGGCTACACCTTC. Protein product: CASSSTGGPYYGYTF.

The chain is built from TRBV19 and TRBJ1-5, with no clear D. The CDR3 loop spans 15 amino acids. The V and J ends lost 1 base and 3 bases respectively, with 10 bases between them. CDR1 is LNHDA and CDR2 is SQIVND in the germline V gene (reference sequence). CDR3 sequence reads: CASSIGGGSNQPQHF. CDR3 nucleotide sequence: TGTGCCAGTAGTATAGGAGGCGGTTCCAATCAGCCCCAGCATTTT.

The CDR3 loop is CATKTTGVEGYTF. For the CDR3, the DNA is TGTGCCACCAAGACCACAGGGGTTGAGGGCTACACCTTC. This chain connects TRBV27 to TRBJ1-2, with 7 bases lining up with TRBD1. CDR1 and CDR2 from the germline V gene are MNHEY and SMNVEV (reference sequence). The CDR3 loop spans 13 amino acids. V lost 10 bases to trimming and J lost 8 bases; unmatched junction nucleotides: 13.

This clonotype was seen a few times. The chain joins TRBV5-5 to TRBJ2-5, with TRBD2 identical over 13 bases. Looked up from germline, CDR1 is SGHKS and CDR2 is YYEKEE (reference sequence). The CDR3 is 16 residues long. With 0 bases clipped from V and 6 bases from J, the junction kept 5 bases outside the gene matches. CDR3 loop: CASSLETSGRKQTQYF. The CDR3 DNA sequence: TGTGCCAGCAGCTTGGAGACTAGCGGGAGGAAACAGACCCAGTACTTC.

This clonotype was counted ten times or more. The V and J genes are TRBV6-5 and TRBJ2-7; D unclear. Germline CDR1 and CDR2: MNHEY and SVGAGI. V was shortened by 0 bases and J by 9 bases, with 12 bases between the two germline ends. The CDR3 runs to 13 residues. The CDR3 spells CASSYSEGSGQYF. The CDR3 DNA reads TGTGCCAGCAGTTACTCGGAAGGGTCCGGGCAGTACTTC.

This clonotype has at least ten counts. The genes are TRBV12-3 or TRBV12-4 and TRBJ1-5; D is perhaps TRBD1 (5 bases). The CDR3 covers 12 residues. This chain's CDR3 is CAIGASNQPQHF. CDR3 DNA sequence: TGTGCAATCGGGGCAAGCAATCAGCCCCAGCATTTT.

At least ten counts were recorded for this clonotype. This CDR3 is CAWSPGYNQPQHF. The CDR3, as DNA: TGTGCCTGGAGTCCAGGGTACAATCAGCCCCAGCATTTT. This chain uses TRBV30 with TRBJ1-5; weak D call: TRBD1 (5 bases). CDR3 length: 13 residues. Trimming took 2 bases from V and 3 from J, leaving 8 bases between them. The germline V gene has CDR1 GTSNPN and CDR2 SVGIG (reference sequence).

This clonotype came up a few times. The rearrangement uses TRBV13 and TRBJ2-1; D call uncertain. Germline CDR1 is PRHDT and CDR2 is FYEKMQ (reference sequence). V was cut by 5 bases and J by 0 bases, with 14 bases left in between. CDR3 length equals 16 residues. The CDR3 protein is CASSPYTATSYNEQFF. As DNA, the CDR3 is TGTGCCAGCAGCCCATACACCGCGACCTCCTACAATGAGCAGTTCTTC.

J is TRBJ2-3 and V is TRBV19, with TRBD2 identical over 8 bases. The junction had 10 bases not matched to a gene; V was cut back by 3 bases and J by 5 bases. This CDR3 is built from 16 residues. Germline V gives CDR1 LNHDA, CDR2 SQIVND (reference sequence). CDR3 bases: TGTGCCAGTAGTATCTCGTTGCGGGAGGACCTAGATACGCAGTATTTT. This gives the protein CASSISLREDLDTQYF. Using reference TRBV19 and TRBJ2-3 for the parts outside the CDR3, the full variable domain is DGGITQSPKYLFRKEGQNVTLSCEQNLNHDAMYWYRQDPGQGLRLIYYSQIVNDFQKGDIAEGYSVSREKKESFPLTVTSAQKNPTAFYLCASSISLREDLDTQYFGPGTRLTVL.

The chain's CDR3 is CASRYDMPGGYTF. CDR3 DNA: TGTGCCAGCAGATATGACATGCCTGGGGGCTACACCTTC. The J gene is TRBJ1-2, the V gene TRBV12-3 or TRBV12-4; D is uncertain. This CDR3 region has 13 residues. V lost 6 bases to trimming and J lost 8 bases, with 16 bases between them.

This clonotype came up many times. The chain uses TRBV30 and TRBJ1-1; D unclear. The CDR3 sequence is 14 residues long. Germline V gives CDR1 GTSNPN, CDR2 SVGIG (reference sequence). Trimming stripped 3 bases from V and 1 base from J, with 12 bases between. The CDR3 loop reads CAWRTDSQNTEAFF. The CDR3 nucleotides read TGTGCCTGGAGAACGGACTCCCAGAACACTGAAGCTTTCTTT.

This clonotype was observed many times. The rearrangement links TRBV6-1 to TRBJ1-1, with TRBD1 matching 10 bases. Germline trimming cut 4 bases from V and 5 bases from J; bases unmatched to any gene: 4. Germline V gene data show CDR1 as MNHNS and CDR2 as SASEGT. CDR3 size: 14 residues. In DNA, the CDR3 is TGTGCCAGCAGTGGGGGACAGGGGAGTACTGAAGCTTTCTTT. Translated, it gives CASSGGQGSTEAFF.

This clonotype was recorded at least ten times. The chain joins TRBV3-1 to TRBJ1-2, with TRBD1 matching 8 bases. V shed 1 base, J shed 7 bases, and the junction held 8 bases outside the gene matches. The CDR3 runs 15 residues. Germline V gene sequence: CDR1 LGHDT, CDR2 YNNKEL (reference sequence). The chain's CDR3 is CASSQGPDRVTGYTF. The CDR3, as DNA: TGTGCCAGCAGCCAAGGACCGGACAGGGTTACTGGCTACACCTTC.

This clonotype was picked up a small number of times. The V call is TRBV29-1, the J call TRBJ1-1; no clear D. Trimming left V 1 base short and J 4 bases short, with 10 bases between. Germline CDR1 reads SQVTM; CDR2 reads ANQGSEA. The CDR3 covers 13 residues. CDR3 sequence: CSVEVNPLTEAFF. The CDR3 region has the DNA TGCAGCGTTGAAGTTAACCCTCTCACTGAAGCTTTCTTT.

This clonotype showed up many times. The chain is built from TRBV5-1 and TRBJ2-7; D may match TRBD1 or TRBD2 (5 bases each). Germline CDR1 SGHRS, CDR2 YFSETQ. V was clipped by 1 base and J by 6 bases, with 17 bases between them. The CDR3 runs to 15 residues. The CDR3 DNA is TGCGCCAGCAGCTTGAAGGGGACCGGCAGTTTCGAGCAGTACTTC. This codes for CASSLKGTGSFEQYF.

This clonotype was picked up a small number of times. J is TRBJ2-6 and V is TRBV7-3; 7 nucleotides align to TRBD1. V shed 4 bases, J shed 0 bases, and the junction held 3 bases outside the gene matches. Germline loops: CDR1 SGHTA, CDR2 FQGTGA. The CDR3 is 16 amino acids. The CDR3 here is CASSSGGSSGANVLTF. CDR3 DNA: TGTGCCAGCAGCTCAGGGGGTTCCTCTGGGGCCAACGTCCTGACTTTC.

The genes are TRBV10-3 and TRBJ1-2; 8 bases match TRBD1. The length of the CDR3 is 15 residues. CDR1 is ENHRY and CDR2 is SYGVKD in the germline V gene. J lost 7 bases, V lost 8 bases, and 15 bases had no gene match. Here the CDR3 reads CAIRAETTGAFGYTF. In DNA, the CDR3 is TGTGCCATCCGGGCTGAGACGACAGGGGCGTTTGGCTACACCTTC.

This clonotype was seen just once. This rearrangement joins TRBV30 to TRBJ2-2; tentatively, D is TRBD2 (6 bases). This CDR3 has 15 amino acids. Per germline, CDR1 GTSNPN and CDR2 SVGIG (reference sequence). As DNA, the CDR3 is TGTGCTCGGCGGGTGGAGGGAGCTGGCACCGGGGAGCTGTTTTTT. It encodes CARRVEGAGTGELFF.

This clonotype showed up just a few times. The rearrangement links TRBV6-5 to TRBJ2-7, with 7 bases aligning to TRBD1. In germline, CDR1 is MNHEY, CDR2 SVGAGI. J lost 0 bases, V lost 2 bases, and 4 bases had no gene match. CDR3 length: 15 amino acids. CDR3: CASSYMGTASYEQYF. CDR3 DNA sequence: TGTGCCAGCAGTTACATGGGGACAGCCTCCTACGAGCAGTACTTC.